This T cell receptor (beta chain) was captured by sequencing in a study of long-term antiretroviral therapy in people with HIV. General observations from the study: Clones that expanded before ART (that is, prior to treatment) dominated the repertoire at all time points.

The immunoSEQ assay was v3.0, run at survey level. Data came from immunoSEQ multiplex PCR; TCRdb stores just in-frame clones and leaves some out. The table has fewer than 30,000 clones, around 90% seen once. In regard to this clone: Its antigen is as yet unknown.

All donors provided no fewer than one pre-ART and no fewer than two post-ART PBMC samples. In the United States, treatment was given to all participants with HIV. Prior to DNA extraction, the samples held 1-10 million cryopreserved PBMC. Germline V lookup: CDR1 GTSNPN, CDR2 SVGIG (reference sequence). The CDR3 consists of 13 residues. V was trimmed by 2 bases and J by 5 bases, leaving 13 bases between them. Sample: unsorted PBMCs, taken more than 4.3 years after starting antiretroviral therapy. This rearrangement joins TRBV30 to TRBJ2-7; tentative D call: TRBD1 (5 bases). The TCR was taken from a man aged 25 to 45 with HIV. The CDR3 loop reads CAWSRTLYNEQYF. The CDR3 DNA reads TGTGCCTGGAGTAGGACATTGTACAACGAGCAGTACTTC. Filled out from reference TRBV30 and TRBJ2-7, the complete variable domain reads SQTIHQWPATLVQPVGSPLSLECTVEGTSNPNLYWYRQAAGRGLQLLFYSVGIGQISSEVPQNLSASRPQDRQFILSSKKLLLSDSGFYLCAWSRTLYNEQYFGPGTRLTVT.